This T cell receptor beta chain stems from a study of CD4 and CD8 cells across lung adenocarcinoma regions (dated by TCRdb to between 2017 and 2018). Looking at the study overall: The study compared tumor centers with tumor margins to examine intratumor heterogeneity of the T cell receptor repertoire.

A word on this clonotype: The antigen this receptor binds is unknown. Per-nucleotide qualities are absent, and no much larger clonotype sits a single base away.

Reading the germline V gene (reference sequence) gives CDR1 MNHEY and CDR2 SMNVEV. The CDR3 holds 15 amino acids from the cysteine to the phenylalanine. The sequence is cut down to CDR3 DNA, 45 bases in frame from base 1. The germline ends are 15 bases apart after V is trimmed by 2 bases and J by 5 bases. Receptor amplification or capture employed PCR. Sequencer: HiSeq X Ten. TCRdb applied fastp at Q25 and MiXCR to the public reads, then kept only in-frame beta chains. Every CDR3 protein is listed once, alongside the most common genes and DNA of its rows. This sample lists nearly 11,000 distinct CDR3 sequences; around three fifths were detected once. Roughly 90% of the sample lies in the top ten. Donors were patients with localized lung adenocarcinoma, a subtype of non-small cell lung cancer. The samples were taken from the margins of localized lung adenocarcinomas. For TCR repertoire analysis, CD8+ T cells from tumor tissue were profiled apart from CD4+ T cells.

This TCR came from a male donor with lung adenocarcinoma. The CD4 and CD8 labels of this study may be unreliable. In this chain, TRBV27 is recombined with TRBJ2-5; TRBD1 could be the D gene, as 6 bases match. The sample consisted of CD8+ T cells from the margin of a lung tumor. The cell subset or site label on this specimen signifies: tumor margin region. CDR3 protein: CASSLTGQPPETQYF. At the DNA level, the sequence is TGTGCCAGCAGTTTAACCGGACAGCCCCCGGAGACCCAGTACTTC.